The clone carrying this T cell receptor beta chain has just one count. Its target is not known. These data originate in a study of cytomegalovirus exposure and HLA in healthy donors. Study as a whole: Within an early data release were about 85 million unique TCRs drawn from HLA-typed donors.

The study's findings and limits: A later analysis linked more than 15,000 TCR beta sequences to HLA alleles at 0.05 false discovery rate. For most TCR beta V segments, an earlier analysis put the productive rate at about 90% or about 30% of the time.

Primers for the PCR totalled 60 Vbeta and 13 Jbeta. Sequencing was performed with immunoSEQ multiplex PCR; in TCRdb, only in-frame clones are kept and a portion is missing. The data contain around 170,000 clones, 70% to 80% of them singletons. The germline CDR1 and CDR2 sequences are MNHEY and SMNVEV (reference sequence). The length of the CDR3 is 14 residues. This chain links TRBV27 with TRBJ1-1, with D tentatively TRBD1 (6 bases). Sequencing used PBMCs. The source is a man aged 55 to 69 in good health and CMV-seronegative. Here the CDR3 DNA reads TGTAGGAGTGGGCAGTGGGGGCGTTTGACTGAAGCTTTCTTT. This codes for CRSGQWGRLTEAFF.